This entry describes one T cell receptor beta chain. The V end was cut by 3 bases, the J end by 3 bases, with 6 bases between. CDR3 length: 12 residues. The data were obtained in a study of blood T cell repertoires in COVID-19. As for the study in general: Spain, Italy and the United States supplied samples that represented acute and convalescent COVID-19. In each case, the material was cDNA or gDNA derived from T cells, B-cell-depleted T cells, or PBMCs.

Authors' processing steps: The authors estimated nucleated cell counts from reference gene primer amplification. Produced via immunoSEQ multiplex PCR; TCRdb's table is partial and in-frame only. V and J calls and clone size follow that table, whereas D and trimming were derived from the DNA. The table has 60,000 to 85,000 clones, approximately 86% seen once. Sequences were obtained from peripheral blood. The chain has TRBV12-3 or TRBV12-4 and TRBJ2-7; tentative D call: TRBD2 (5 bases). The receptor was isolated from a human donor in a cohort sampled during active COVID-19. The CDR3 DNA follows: TGTGCCAGCAGTTTTGAGGGCTACGAGCAGTACTTC. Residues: CASSFEGYEQYF.